This record covers a single TCR beta chain. Its recognized antigen is unknown. Base quality data are lacking; no much larger clone is found one base away. The sequencer was an Illumina HiSeq 1500. TCRdb itself trimmed the public reads at Q25 with fastp, ran MiXCR and retained productive beta chains. Rows with a matching CDR3 protein are joined into one entry that keeps the most common DNA and genes. Present in this sample are about 830,000 distinct CDR3 sequences, about 33% of which were seen just once. The ten largest clones add up to roughly 12% of the sample. Per the publication, the treatment or condition label means: in vitro stimulation with specific CMV peptide epitopes to enrich CMV-specific T cells. The data were obtained in a study of T cell repertoires in cytomegalovirus infection (dated by TCRdb to between 2018 and 2021). About the full investigation: Peptide stimulations targeted recently identified HLA-C-restricted CMV epitopes, whose presentation resists viral immunomodulation, together with well-studied HLA-B-restricted epitopes. Because public TCR beta signatures pointed to carriage of CMV infection together with the matching HLA type, the HLA type of each donor mattered for the analysis.

Between the V and J ends, shortened by 4 bases and 4 bases respectively, the junction contains 23 bases. From the germline V gene, CDR1 is MNHNS and CDR2 is SASEGT. The CDR3 starts with the cysteine, ends with the phenylalanine, and has 17 residues. Kept here is only the CDR3 DNA, which spans 51 bases and is read in frame from base 1. General study outcomes and caveats: Carriers of CMV infection plus the relevant HLA type were discriminated by the cumulative frequency of public TCR beta family members in the study cohort and in an independent roughly 340-donor cohort. The ex vivo response was dominated by HLA-C-restricted CMV-specific TCR beta clonotypes, which also provided the single most frequent clonotype in two of eight donors.

The chain is made from TRBV6-1 and TRBJ2-7, with the D gene tentatively TRBD1 or TRBD2, based on 6 matching bases in each. The sample consisted of cultured CD8+ T cells from PBMCs, taken from culture after CMV antigen stimulation. The clonotype was recovered from a human donor in good health (CMV status not recorded). Some clones in this sample may be carry-over from other donors' samples. This receptor carries the CDR3 CASSAPAQEGGFYEQYF. The nucleotides are TGTGCCAGCAGTGCCCCAGCCCAGGAGGGGGGCTTTTACGAGCAGTACTTC.